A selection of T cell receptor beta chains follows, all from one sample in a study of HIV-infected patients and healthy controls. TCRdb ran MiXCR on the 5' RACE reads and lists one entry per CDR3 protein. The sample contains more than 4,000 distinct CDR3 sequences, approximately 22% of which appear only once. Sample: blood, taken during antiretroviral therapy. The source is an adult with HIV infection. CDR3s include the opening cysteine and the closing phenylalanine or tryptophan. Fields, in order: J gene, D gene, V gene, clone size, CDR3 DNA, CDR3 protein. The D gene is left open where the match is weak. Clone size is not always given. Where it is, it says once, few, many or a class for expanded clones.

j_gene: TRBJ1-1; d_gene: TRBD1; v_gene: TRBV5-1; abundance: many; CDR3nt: TGCGCCAGCAGCCGGGGGACAGGGTCTGAAGCTTTCTTT; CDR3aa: CASSRGTGSEAFF
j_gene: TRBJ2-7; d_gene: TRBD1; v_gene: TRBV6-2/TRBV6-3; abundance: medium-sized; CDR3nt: TGTGCCAGCAGGACGAACTCGCAGGGGGCAGGTGAGCAGTACTTC; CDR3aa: CASRTNSQGAGEQYF
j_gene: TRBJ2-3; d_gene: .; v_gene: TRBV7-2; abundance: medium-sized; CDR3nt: TGTGCCAGCAGCTTAGCCACCTACACAGATACGCAGTATTTT; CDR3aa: CASSLATYTDTQYF
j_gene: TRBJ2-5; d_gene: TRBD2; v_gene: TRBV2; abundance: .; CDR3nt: TGTGCAAGCAGTTTCGGACTAGAAGAGACCAAGTACTTC; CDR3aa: CASSFGLEETKYF
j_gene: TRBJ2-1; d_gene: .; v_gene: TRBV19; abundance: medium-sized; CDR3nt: TGTGCCACCGATAGGGGGGGAATAAATGAGCAGTTCTTC; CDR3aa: CATDRGGINEQFF
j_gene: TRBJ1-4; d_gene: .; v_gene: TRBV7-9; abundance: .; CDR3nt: TGTGCCAGCAGCTTAGGTGGGCCGTCTAATGAAAAACTGTTTTTT; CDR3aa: CASSLGGPSNEKLFF
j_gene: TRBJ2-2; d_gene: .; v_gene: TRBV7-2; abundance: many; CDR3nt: TGTGCCAGCAGTCCGGGGGTAGGGGTCCCGGGCACCGGGGAGCTGTTTTTT; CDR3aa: CASSPGVGVPGTGELFF
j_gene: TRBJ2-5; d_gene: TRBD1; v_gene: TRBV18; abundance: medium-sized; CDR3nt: TGTGCCAGCTCCCGAGGACAGGGAGGCCAAGAGACCCAGTACTTC; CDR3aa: CASSRGQGGQETQYF
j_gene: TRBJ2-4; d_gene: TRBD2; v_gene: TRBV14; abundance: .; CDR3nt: TGTGCCAGCAGCCGCGGGGGAGTACTAGCCAAAAACATTCAGTACTTC; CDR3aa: CASSRGGVLAKNIQYF
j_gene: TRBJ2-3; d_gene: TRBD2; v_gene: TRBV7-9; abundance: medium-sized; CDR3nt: TGTGCCAGCAGCTCTTCACTAGCGGGGGGGCCGGACACAGATACGCAGTATTTT; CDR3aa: CASSSSLAGGPDTDTQYF
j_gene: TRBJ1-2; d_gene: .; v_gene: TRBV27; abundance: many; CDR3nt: TGTGCCAGCAGTTCACAGGGATTCTATGGCTACACCTTC; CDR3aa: CASSSQGFYGYTF
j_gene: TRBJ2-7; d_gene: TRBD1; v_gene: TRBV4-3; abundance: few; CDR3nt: TGCGCCAGCAGCGCCCACAGGGGAAGCTACGAGCAGTACTTC; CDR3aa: CASSAHRGSYEQYF
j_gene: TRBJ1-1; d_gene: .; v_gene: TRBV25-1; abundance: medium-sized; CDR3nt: TGTGCCAGCAGTGCTCACTCCTCCGGGGGTATGAACACTGAAGCTTTCTTT; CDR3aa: CASSAHSSGGMNTEAFF
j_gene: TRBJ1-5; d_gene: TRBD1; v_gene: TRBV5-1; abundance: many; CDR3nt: TGCGCCAGCAGCCCCGGGACAGGAGATCAGCCCCAGCATTTT; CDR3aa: CASSPGTGDQPQHF
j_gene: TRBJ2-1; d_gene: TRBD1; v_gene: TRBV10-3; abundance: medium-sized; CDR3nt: TGTGCCATCAAGGGGACAGGCGATGAGCAGTTCTTC; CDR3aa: CAIKGTGDEQFF
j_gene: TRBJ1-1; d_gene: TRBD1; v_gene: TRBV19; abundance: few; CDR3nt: TGTGCCAGTACCCTGACAGGGACGAACACTGAAGCTTTCTTT; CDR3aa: CASTLTGTNTEAFF
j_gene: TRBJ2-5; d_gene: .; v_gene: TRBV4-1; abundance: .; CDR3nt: TGCGCCAGCAGTGTAGCGTGGTGCCTCCAAGAGACCCAGTACTTC; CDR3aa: CASSVAWCLQETQYF
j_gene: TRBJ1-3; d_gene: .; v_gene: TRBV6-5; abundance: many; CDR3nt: TGTGCCAGCAGTTACTCAGGGGCAGGAAACACCATATATTTT; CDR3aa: CASSYSGAGNTIYF